The source of this T cell receptor (beta chain) is a study of neurological immune-mediated disorders (dated by TCRdb to between 2018 and 2021). For the wider study: Among the 34 multiple sclerosis patients, relapsing-remitting MS accounted for about 31 and secondary progressive MS accounted for 3. Peripheral blood TCR-beta repertoires from HTLV-I-associated myelopathy (HAM/TSP) patients, multiple sclerosis patients and healthy controls were compared by UMI-based sequencing. The approximately 99 TCR-beta libraries included longitudinal samples, technical triplicates and paired sorted CD4+ and CD8+ T-cell subsets alongside PBMC samples. Of the approximately 68 subjects in the cohort, some 14 were HAM/TSP patients, some 34 were multiple sclerosis patients, and about 20 were healthy controls.

Unsorted PBMC libraries were generated from 2 million PBMCs stored in RNAlater at -80 °C until RNA extraction. The multiple sclerosis patients were enrolled in a US clinical protocol that evaluated disease progression with magnetic resonance imaging. PBMCs were separated from peripheral blood using Ficoll-Hypaque density gradient centrifugation and then cryopreserved in liquid nitrogen. Per the germline V gene, MNHEY is the CDR1 and SVGAGI is the CDR2. Relative to germline, V is 2 bases shorter and J is 6 bases shorter, with 16 bases between their ends. The CDR3, from cysteine to phenylalanine, totals 16 residues. Only the CDR3 DNA is retained, 48 bases long and in frame from the first base. This clonotype was detected ten times or more. Its antigen is not yet known. Per-base quality was not reported, and no clone a single base away is much larger than it. cDNA was synthesized by template-switch 5'RACE using a primer with a 10-nucleotide random unique molecular identifier that tagged each TCR transcript. Each sequencing run produced over 190 million TCR-beta sequences covering 15-18 subjects. The RNeasy kit was used to extract total RNA. The KAPA Real-time Library Amplification kit was used to amplify TCR-beta VDJ regions with primers targeting the TCR constant region and the 5'RACE anchor. A first PCR added sample indexes and Illumina adaptors, and a second PCR then raised library yield. After Ampure bead purification, the roughly 650 bp TCR product was size-selected on a 2% E-gel SizeSelection system. Library quality was checked on a Bioanalyzer, concentration was measured with Qubit, and libraries were quantified with the Kapa Library Quantification kit before pooling. Paired-end 2 x 150 bp sequencing of the libraries was performed on an Illumina HiSeq 2500. To increase sequence diversity, roughly 24-32% phiX was spiked into each library pool. The source study handled its data this way. The UMI-based MiGEC pipeline processed quality-filtered reads and removed over 75% of raw TCR sequences during error correction. IMGT germline references were used for alignment of VDJ genes, and clonotypes were defined by a unique CDR3 amino acid sequence together with V-J genes. VDJtools evaluated clonal expansion, Shannon diversity and CDR3 relatedness (CalcPairwiseDistances, ClusterSamples); CLCbio workbench built phylogenetic trees. A clone was classed as expanded if it had 8 or more unique UMIs, a cutoff based on coefficient-of-variation modelling across technical triplicates. TCRdb reran the public reads through fastp at Q25 and MiXCR, keeping productive beta chains. Every distinct CDR3 protein forms one entry, paired with its most common genes and DNA. Here the V and J calls rest on TCRdb's processing, not on the authors' analysis. For this sample there are just under 60,000 distinct CDR3 sequences; over 2% appear just once. The leading ten clones occupy 3% of the sample.

Study-wide conclusions, independent of this receptor: The highest TCR clonal expansion was observed in HAM/TSP patients, whereas the lowest was observed in MS patients, even when compared with healthy controls. No identical CDR3 amino acid sequences were shared among expanded clones across subjects, suggesting private TCR-beta repertoires in all groups. In a phylogenetic analysis, the repertoires of 18 out of 34 MS patients fell into a single cluster of related CDR3 sequences, pointing to a possible signature at the repertoire level. The MS cluster was not associated with any clinical or MRI features, and the authors stated that larger cohorts are needed.

The chain was built from TRBV6-5 and TRBJ2-2; no D gene call is confident. Sequenced material: PBMCs. The TCR was taken from a man between 50 and 59 years old with multiple sclerosis. The DNA reads TGTGCCAGCAGTTACAAGGTCCCTGGCGAGGCCGGGGAGCTGTTTTTT. It translates to CASSYKVPGEAGELFF.